The 4 T cell receptor beta chains reported below all come from one sample, sequenced in a study of cytomegalovirus exposure and HLA in healthy donors. The PCR made use of 60 Vbeta and 13 Jbeta primers. Here immunoSEQ multiplex PCR was the method, and the copy in TCRdb shows in-frame clones only, minus some. The table lists around 120,000 clones, roughly 80% of them singletons. What was sequenced was PBMCs. These receptors were collected from a girl aged 2 to 10 in good health and CMV-seronegative.

Here the CDR3 reads CASSIEDRGSATEAFF. Here the CDR3 DNA reads TGTGCCAGTAGTATAGAGGACAGGGGATCGGCCACTGAAGCTTTCTTT. The chain combines TRBV19 with TRBJ1-1; 9 bases match TRBD1. This CDR3 has 16 residues. The germline gives CDR1 LNHDA, CDR2 SQIVND (reference sequence). V trimming: 0 bases; J trimming: 4 bases; junction bases outside the gene matches: 6.

The rearrangement links TRBV27 to TRBJ2-7, with a possible D match to TRBD1 (7 bases). V dropped 3 bases and J dropped 3 bases, with 9 bases sitting between them. In germline, CDR1 is MNHEY, CDR2 SMNVEV (reference sequence). This CDR3 spans 13 amino acids. DNA of the CDR3: TGTGCCAGCAGTTTGCAGGGGGGCTACGAGCAGTACTTC. As protein: CASSLQGGYEQYF.

This clone is a singleton in its sample. The CDR3 sequence is CAWSMSPGNTEAFF. CDR3 in DNA: TGTGCCTGGAGTATGTCTCCTGGCAACACTGAAGCTTTCTTT. The chain links TRBV30 to TRBJ1-1; D is ambiguous. Trimming removed 2 bases from V and 2 bases from J, with 12 bases in between. The CDR3 has 14 residues. CDR1 and CDR2 (germline): GTSNPN, SVGIG (reference sequence).

This chain uses TRBV5-7 with TRBJ2-7, with 10 bases fitting TRBD1. TRBV5-7 is noted as an ORF with a role that remains uncertain. The CDR3 is made up of 14 amino acids. The trim removed 3 bases at V and 6 bases at J, leaving 6 bases unmatched. In DNA, the CDR3 is TGTGCCAGCAGCTCCTGGACAGGGGGTTCCGAGCAGTACTTC. Encoded protein: CASSSWTGGSEQYF.